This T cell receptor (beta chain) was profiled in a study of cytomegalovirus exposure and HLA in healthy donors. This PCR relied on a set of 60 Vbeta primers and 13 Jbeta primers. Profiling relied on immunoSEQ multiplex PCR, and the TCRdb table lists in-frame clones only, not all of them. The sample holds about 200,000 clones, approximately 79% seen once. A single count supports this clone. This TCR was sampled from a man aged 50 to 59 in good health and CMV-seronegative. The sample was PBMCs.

The chain's CDR3 is CASSLTSGGEETQYF. DNA of the CDR3: TGTGCCAGCAGTTTGACTAGCGGAGGGGAAGAGACCCAGTACTTC. The rearrangement uses TRBV6-6 and TRBJ2-5, with 9 bases that match TRBD2. There are 15 residues in the CDR3. The junction had 6 bases not matched to a gene; V was cut back by 4 bases and J by 3 bases. Per germline, CDR1 MNHNY and CDR2 SVGAGI (reference sequence).